This T cell receptor beta chain was captured by sequencing in a study of cytomegalovirus exposure and HLA in healthy donors. Study-level findings and limits: In a later analysis, at a false discovery rate of 0.05, under 20,000 TCR beta sequences were associated with HLA alleles.

13 Jbeta primers and 60 Vbeta primers were used for the PCR. Method: immunoSEQ multiplex PCR; TCRdb's copy keeps in-frame clones and lacks some. The sample lists hundreds of thousands of clones; approximately 90% were seen once. Germline lookup yields CDR1 GTSNPN and CDR2 SVGIG (reference sequence). Deletions cut 3 bases from V and 9 bases from J, with 20 bases between. The CDR3 has 14 amino acids. Note on this clone: Its antigen is unidentified.

The chain is built from TRBV30 and TRBJ2-5; a weak D match, TRBD1 (5 bases). What was sequenced was PBMCs. The sequence was obtained from a woman aged 18-29 years in good health and CMV-seronegative. In DNA, the CDR3 is TGTGCCTGGAGCACGTTGCTAAGGGGCGCTCCCCAGTACTTC. Amino acid sequence: CAWSTLLRGAPQYF. Looking up the rest from reference TRBV30 and TRBJ2-5 gives the full variable domain: SQTIHQWPATLVQPVGSPLSLECTVEGTSNPNLYWYRQAAGRGLQLLFYSVGIGQISSEVPQNLSASRPQDRQFILSSKKLLLSDSGFYLCAWSTLLRGAPQYFGPGTRLLVL.